This T cell receptor (beta chain) was sequenced during a study of T cells after yellow fever vaccination (dated by TCRdb to about 2019). Turning to the overall study: The SMART-Seq v4 Ultra Low Input RNA kit was used to prepare libraries from fractions with low cell numbers. To follow T-cell clones before and after primary and booster YFV17D yellow fever vaccination, bulk TCR alpha and beta repertoires were sequenced over time. Blood was collected at multiple timepoints before and after primary and secondary immunization, and bulk PBMC replicates and cell subsets were isolated. Two healthy male donors made up the cohort, one aged 18 to 30 years and the other aged 30 to 40 years.

This clonotype was counted a few times. Its binding antigen is unknown. A junction boundary mismatches the germline segment, possibly from a read error. The CDR3 goes from the cysteine to the tryptophan over 13 residues. Solely the CDR3 DNA is kept, with 39 bases framed from the first base. CDR1 SGHDN and CDR2 FVKESK were looked up in the germline V gene. The sequencing machine was an Illumina NovaSeq 6000. TCR cDNA was synthesized by 5'RACE template switching, through which a universal primer site and unique molecular identifiers were introduced. Priming of cDNA synthesis was performed from both the TCR alpha and TCR beta constant segments. Library amplification used two PCR steps, and the second PCR step added sample barcodes and sequencing adapters. Sequencing of libraries was done on Illumina HiSeq 2500 (2x100 bp) or NovaSeq (2x150 bp). From the authors' description of their analysis: Demultiplexing of reads and collapsing into UMI consensus sequences were performed with MIGEC, and V(D)J alignment was carried out with MiXCR. Vaccine-responding clonotypes were defined with edgeR using replicate PBMC samples, requiring FDR below 0.01 and a log2 fold change above 5 up to day 15. Each bulk clonotype was labeled CD4 or CD8 based on which sequenced repertoire, CD4 or CD8, contained the clonotype at higher abundance. TCRdb trimmed the raw reads at Q25, called clones with MiXCR and kept productive beta chains. Rows with one shared CDR3 protein collapse into an entry with the most common genes and DNA. The V and J calls reflect TCRdb's pipeline rather than the authors' work. The sample includes approximately 330,000 distinct CDR3 sequences, with roughly 4.3% observed a single time. The ten biggest clones cover around 23% of the sample.

Overall study outcomes, separate from this receptor: FACS-sorted repertoires could contain abundant contaminating clonotypes from the bulk population, so computational filtering was required. After the booster, most clones that had expanded after primary vaccination were detected again (approximately 96% of CD4 and around nine tenths of CD8), suggesting broad maintenance of memory. A small fraction of clonotypes showed up in both the CD4 and CD8 compartments, probably as a result of convergent recombination. The study included only two donors, which limits how far the findings can be generalized. The secondary T-cell response was weaker than the primary response but faster, peaking on day 5 instead of day 15.

The sample's treatment or condition label, in plain terms: live attenuated yellow fever vaccine strain. At every blood-draw timepoint, two biological replicates of bulk PBMCs were collected. PBMCs were isolated from peripheral blood using a standard Ficoll-Paque protocol. RNA was extracted with TriZol from bulk PBMCs, CD4 and CD8 fractions, and dextramer-positive and dextramer-negative fractions. The receptor was derived from a man between 18 and 29 years old who received the YFV17D yellow fever vaccine. Sequencing used PBMCs, obtained 5 days after the yellow fever booster vaccination. Rearrangement joined TRBV14 to TRBJ1-3; 7 bases in between match TRBD1. In nucleotides, the sequence is TGTGCCAGCAGCCCCCGGACAGGCGGCGCGAGGTTTTGG. It is translated as CASSPRTGGARFW.